This T cell receptor (beta chain) is drawn from a study of control samples from healthy donors and cancer patients. With 1 base removed from V and 4 bases from J, the gap between germline ends came to 5 bases. This CDR3 spans 12 amino acids. Here immunoSEQ multiplex PCR was the method, and the copy in TCRdb shows in-frame clones only, minus some. In the table there are under 150,000 clones, 88% of which are singletons. The clonotype comes from a woman in her 30s in good health. The rearrangement joins TRBV12-3 or TRBV12-4 to TRBJ2-7; no clear D gene. The sample comprised blood. DNA for the CDR3: TGTGCCAGCAGTTTAGACCCGTACGAGCAGTACTTC. Translating it yields CASSLDPYEQYF.